This TCR beta chain was documented in a study of neurological immune-mediated disorders. Findings of the study overall: CDR3 amino acid sequences found in expanded clones were never shared across subjects, suggesting private repertoires in all groups.

As for time point: longitudinal time-point 1 (baseline). Healthy control participants comprised blood bank volunteers in Maryland, USA. PBMCs stored at -80 C, 2 million in total, were the source of the unsorted libraries. The cDNA was generated through 5'RACE incorporating 10-nucleotide random UMIs. TCRdb reprocessed the 5' RACE reads with MiXCR, giving one entry per CDR3 protein. The table shows under 90,000 distinct CDR3 sequences, with about 10% occurring only once. This clonotype was seen ten or more times. Its antigen is unknown. V gave up 3 bases and J gave up 8 bases, with 8 bases separating them. The CDR3 runs 13 residues. Germline V gene data show CDR1 as KGHSH and CDR2 as LQKENI.

The material sequenced was PBMCs. This receptor was obtained from a man aged 25-45 years in good health. The chain joins TRBV18 to TRBJ1-6; D remains ambiguous. The CDR3 protein is CASSPNRDSPLHF. The DNA of the CDR3 is TGTGCCAGCTCACCTAACAGAGATTCACCCCTCCACTTT.